The rows below give T cell receptor beta chains drawn from one sample of a study of cytomegalovirus exposure and HLA in healthy donors. TCRdb's table, derived via immunoSEQ multiplex PCR, lists solely in-frame clones and lacks some. The sample includes fewer than 200,000 clones, roughly 84% of them seen just once. Sequencing used PBMCs. The receptors here all came from a girl less than two years old in good health and CMV-seronegative. Each CDR3 is given with its conserved first and last residue. The D gene is left open where the match is weak. A row's size may be missing; if present it is once, few, many or a size class.

NA	TRBJ1-4	NA	TRBV4-1	CASSPGGCKLFF	TGCGCCAGCTCCCCGGGGGGATGTAAACTGTTTTTT
TRBD2	TRBJ2-7	NA	TRBV9	CASSAQTGTSGVEQYF	TGTGCCAGCAGCGCCCAAACCGGGACTAGCGGGGTAGAGCAGTACTTC
TRBD1	TRBJ2-4	NA	TRBV4-1	CASSQDWTGKNIQYF	TGCGCCAGCAGCCAAGACTGGACAGGGAAAAACATTCAGTACTTC
NA	TRBJ1-3	NA	TRBV7-9	CASSLQEDTIYF	TGTGCCAGCAGCTTACAAGAGGACACCATATATTTT
TRBD1	TRBJ1-2	NA	TRBV7-8	CASSLALPRTGPYGYTF	TGTGCCAGCAGCTTAGCGCTCCCTCGGACAGGTCCCTATGGCTACACCTTC
TRBD2	TRBJ2-2	NA	TRBV9	CASSVATGTSGRAGTGELFF	TGTGCCAGCAGCGTAGCCACCGGGACTAGCGGGAGGGCCGGCACCGGGGAGCTGTTTTTT
TRBD2	TRBJ2-5	NA	TRBV2	CASSEGLAGGWWEQYF	TGTGCCAGCAGTGAAGGACTAGCGGGGGGGTGGTGGGAGCAGTACTTC
NA	TRBJ2-5	NA	TRBV2	CASSGVGETQYF	TGTGCCAGCAGTGGAGTCGGAGAGACCCAGTACTTC
TRBD1	TRBJ1-2	NA	TRBV15	CATTKDRADGYTF	TGTGCCACTACCAAAGACAGGGCTGATGGCTACACCTTC
NA	TRBJ1-1	NA	TRBV2	CASLMNTEAFF	TGTGCCAGCCTAATGAACACTGAAGCTTTCTTT
NA	TRBJ2-1	few	TRBV6-6	CASSYTVVVVYNEQFF	TGTGCCAGCAGTTACACGGTAGTGGTGGTCTACAATGAGCAGTTCTTC
NA	TRBJ2-1	NA	TRBV7-9	CASSLDTGQFF	TGTGCCAGCAGCTTAGATACAGGCCAGTTCTTC
TRBD1	TRBJ1-6	few	TRBV5-8	CASSPGQGYNSPLHF	TGTGCCAGCAGCCCCGGACAGGGTTATAATTCACCCCTCCACTTT
TRBD1	TRBJ1-2	NA	TRBV27	CASGYGTGRYGYTF	TGTGCCAGCGGGTACGGGACAGGGCGCTATGGCTACACCTTC
TRBD1	TRBJ1-5	NA	TRBV11-2	CASSETGRSNQPQHF	TGTGCCAGCAGCGAGACAGGGAGGAGCAATCAGCCCCAGCATTTT
TRBD2	TRBJ2-1	NA	TRBV4-1	CASSQGLAGNTDEQFF	TGCGCCAGCAGCCAAGGACTAGCGGGAAATACGGATGAGCAGTTCTTC
NA	TRBJ2-7	NA	TRBV10-3	CAIRGVQEQYF	TGTGCCATCAGGGGAGTGCAGGAGCAGTACTTC
TRBD2	TRBJ2-7	few	TRBV10-3	CAISELAGHSYEQYF	TGTGCCATCAGTGAGCTAGCGGGCCACTCCTACGAGCAGTACTTC
TRBD1	TRBJ1-1	NA	TRBV6-1	CASSGRTGLNTEAFF	TGTGCCAGCAGTGGCCGGACAGGGTTGAACACTGAAGCTTTCTTT
NA	TRBJ2-7	few	TRBV11-3	CASSLDPSSAGWFDEQYF	TGTGCCAGCAGCTTAGATCCATCTTCTGCCGGTTGGTTTGACGAGCAGTACTTC
NA	TRBJ2-7	NA	TRBV9	CASSVDEVGSYEQYF	TGTGCCAGCAGCGTAGACGAGGTTGGCTCCTACGAGCAGTACTTC
TRBD1	TRBJ2-7	NA	TRBV5-1	CASSLDRGSYEQYF	TGCGCCAGCAGCTTGGACAGGGGTAGCTACGAGCAGTACTTC
TRBD2	TRBJ2-7	NA	TRBV15	CATSRDPTSGGPREQYF	TGTGCCACCAGCAGAGATCCCACTAGCGGAGGCCCTAGAGAGCAGTACTTC
TRBD2	TRBJ2-4	NA	TRBV4-2	CASSQLALLAVAKNIQYF	TGTGCCAGCAGCCAACTGGCCTTGCTAGCGGTAGCCAAAAACATTCAGTACTTC
NA	TRBJ1-6	NA	TRBV27	CASRLQGTYNSPLHF	TGTGCCAGCAGGTTACAGGGCACCTATAATTCACCCCTCCACTTT
TRBD1	TRBJ1-5	NA	TRBV30	CAWNAGTGNQPQHF	TGTGCCTGGAATGCCGGGACAGGGAATCAGCCCCAGCATTTT
NA	TRBJ2-7	NA	TRBV13	CASSSRDIPHYYEQYF	TGTGCCAGCAGCTCCCGGGACATCCCTCACTACTACGAGCAGTACTTC
NA	TRBJ1-2	NA	TRBV7-2	CASSLERGAGYTF	TGTGCCAGCAGCTTAGAAAGGGGTGCCGGCTACACCTTC
TRBD1	TRBJ1-3	NA	TRBV5-4	CASSRAGTGMDTIYF	TGTGCCAGCAGCCGGGCCGGGACAGGGATGGACACCATATATTTT
NA	TRBJ2-2	NA	TRBV2	CASSDPRHAGELFF	TGTGCCAGCAGTGACCCCAGACACGCCGGGGAGCTGTTTTTT
TRBD1	TRBJ1-1	few	TRBV5-6	CASSYTGTVNTEAFF	TGTGCCAGCAGCTATACCGGGACAGTGAACACTGAAGCTTTCTTT
NA	TRBJ2-1	NA	TRBV28	CASRLRVLEYNEQFF	TGTGCCAGCAGGTTAAGAGTGCTCGAGTACAATGAGCAGTTCTTC
TRBD2	TRBJ2-1	NA	TRBV9	CASSVGTSGGAYNEQFF	TGTGCCAGCAGCGTTGGGACTAGCGGGGGGGCATACAATGAGCAGTTCTTC
NA	TRBJ2-5	NA	TRBV5-4	CASSLVGSKETQYF	TGTGCCAGCAGCTTGGTAGGTAGCAAAGAGACCCAGTACTTC
NA	TRBJ2-7	few	TRBV5-1	CASSMTTMGVSSYEQYF	TGCGCCAGCAGCATGACTACGATGGGTGTGAGCTCCTACGAGCAGTACTTC
TRBD2	TRBJ2-3	NA	TRBV6-5	CASSFRMTSGTDTQYF	TGTGCCAGCAGTTTTCGCATGACTAGCGGCACAGATACGCAGTATTTT
TRBD1	TRBJ2-5	NA	TRBV5-1	CASSRDSQETQYF	TGCGCCAGCAGCCGGGACAGCCAAGAGACCCAGTACTTC
NA	TRBJ1-1	once	TRBV11-2	CASRRQSSQTEAFF	TGTGCCAGCAGAAGACAGAGTTCACAAACTGAAGCTTTCTTT
NA	TRBJ1-2	NA	TRBV30	CAWSGHNYGYTF	TGTGCCTGGAGTGGACATAACTATGGCTACACCTTC
NA	TRBJ1-2	NA	TRBV4-1	CASSQVGSPYGYTF	TGCGCCAGCAGCCAAGTGGGCAGCCCCTATGGCTACACCTTC
NA	TRBJ1-6	NA	TRBV6-5	CASSYVQTPNSPLHF	TGTGCCAGCAGTTACGTACAGACACCTAATTCACCCCTCCACTTT
NA	TRBJ2-5	NA	TRBV7-9	CASSLDLLEETQYF	TGTGCCAGCAGCTTAGACCTTCTGGAGGAGACCCAGTACTTC
NA	TRBJ1-2	NA	TRBV30	CAWAGHQTNYGYTF	TGTGCCTGGGCCGGACACCAGACTAACTATGGCTACACCTTC
NA	TRBJ1-1	once	TRBV7-9	CASSLAGSVTEAFF	TGTGCCAGCAGCTTAGCAGGGAGTGTCACTGAAGCTTTCTTT
NA	TRBJ2-6	NA	TRBV9	CASSVTAATRRGANVLTF	TGTGCCAGCAGCGTAACGGCAGCTACCCGGAGGGGGGCCAACGTCCTGACTTTC
TRBD2	TRBJ2-7	NA	TRBV27	CASAYREGGSYEQYF	TGTGCCAGCGCCTATCGGGAGGGCGGTTCCTACGAGCAGTACTTC
TRBD2	TRBJ2-7	NA	TRBV27	CASSLGLADYEQYF	TGTGCCAGCAGTTTGGGACTAGCGGACTACGAGCAGTACTTC
NA	TRBJ2-3	few	TRBV5-1	CASSGRDNTDTQYF	TGCGCCAGCAGCGGGAGGGACAACACAGATACGCAGTATTTT
NA	TRBJ2-1	NA	TRBV6-6	CASSRLGEVSYNEQFF	TGTGCCAGCAGTCGCCTAGGGGAAGTCTCCTACAATGAGCAGTTCTTC
TRBD1	TRBJ1-1	NA	TRBV4-2	CASSHQDRANTEAFF	TGTGCCAGCAGCCACCAGGACAGGGCTAACACTGAAGCTTTCTTT
NA	TRBJ2-5	few	TRBV19	CASNPGGGPETQYF	TGTGCCAGTAACCCCGGTGGGGGCCCAGAGACCCAGTACTTC
NA	TRBJ1-1	once	TRBV13	CASSPSGKEAFF	TGTGCCAGCAGCCCATCCGGGAAAGAAGCTTTCTTT
NA	TRBJ2-1	NA	TRBV21-1	CASSIGSRTPPVNEQFF	TGTGCCAGCAGCATAGGGTCGAGGACACCACCTGTCAATGAGCAGTTCTTC